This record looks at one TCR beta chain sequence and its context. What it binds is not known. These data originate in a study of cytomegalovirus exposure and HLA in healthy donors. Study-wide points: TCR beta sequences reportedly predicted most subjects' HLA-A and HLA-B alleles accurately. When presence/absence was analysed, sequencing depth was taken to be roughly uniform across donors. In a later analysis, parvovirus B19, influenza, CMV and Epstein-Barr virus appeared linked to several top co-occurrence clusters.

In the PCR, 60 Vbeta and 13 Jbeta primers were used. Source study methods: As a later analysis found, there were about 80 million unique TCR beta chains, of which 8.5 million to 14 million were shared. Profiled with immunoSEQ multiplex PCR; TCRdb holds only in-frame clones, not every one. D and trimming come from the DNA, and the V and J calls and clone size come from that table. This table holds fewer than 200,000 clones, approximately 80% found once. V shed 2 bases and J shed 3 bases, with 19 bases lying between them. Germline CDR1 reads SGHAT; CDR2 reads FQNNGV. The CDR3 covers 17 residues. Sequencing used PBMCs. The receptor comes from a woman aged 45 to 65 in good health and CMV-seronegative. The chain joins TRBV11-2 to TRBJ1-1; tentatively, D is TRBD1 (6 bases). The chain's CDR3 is CASSLRGRARGYTEAFF. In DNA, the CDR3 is TGTGCCAGCAGCTTAAGGGGGAGGGCCCGGGGATACACTGAAGCTTTCTTT. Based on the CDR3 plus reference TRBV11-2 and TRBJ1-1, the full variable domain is EAGVAQSPRYKIIEKRQSVAFWCNPISGHATLYWYQQILGQGPKLLIQFQNNGVVDDSQLPKDRFSAERLKGVDSTLKIQPAKLEDSAVYLCASSLRGRARGYTEAFFGQGTRLTVV.